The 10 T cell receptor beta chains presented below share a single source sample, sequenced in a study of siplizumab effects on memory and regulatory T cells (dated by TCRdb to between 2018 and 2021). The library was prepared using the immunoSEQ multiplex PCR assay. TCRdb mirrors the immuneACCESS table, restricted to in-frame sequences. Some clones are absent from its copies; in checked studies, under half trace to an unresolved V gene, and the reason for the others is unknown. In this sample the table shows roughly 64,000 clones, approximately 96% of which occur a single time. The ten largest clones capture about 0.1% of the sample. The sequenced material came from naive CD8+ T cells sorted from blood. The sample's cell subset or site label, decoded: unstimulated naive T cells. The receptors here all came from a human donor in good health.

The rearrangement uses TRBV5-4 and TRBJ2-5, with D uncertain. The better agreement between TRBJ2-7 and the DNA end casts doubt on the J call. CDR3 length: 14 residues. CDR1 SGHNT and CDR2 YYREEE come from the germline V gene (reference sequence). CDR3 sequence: CASSLVGTSYEQYF. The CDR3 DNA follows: TGTGCCAGCAGCTTGGTAGGCACCTCCTACGAGCAGTACTTC.

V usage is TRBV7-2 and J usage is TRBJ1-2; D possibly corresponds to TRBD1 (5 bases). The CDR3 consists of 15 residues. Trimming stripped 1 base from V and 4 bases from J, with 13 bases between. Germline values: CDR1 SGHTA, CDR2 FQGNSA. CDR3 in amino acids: CASSLVPGGGYGYTF. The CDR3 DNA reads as TGTGCCAGCAGCTTAGTCCCGGGGGGGGGCTATGGCTACACCTTC.

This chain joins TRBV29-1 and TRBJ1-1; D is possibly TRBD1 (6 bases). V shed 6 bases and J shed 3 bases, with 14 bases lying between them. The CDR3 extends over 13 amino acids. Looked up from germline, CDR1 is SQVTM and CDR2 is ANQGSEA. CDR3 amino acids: CSVSTGMDTEAFF. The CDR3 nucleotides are TGCAGCGTCAGTACAGGGATGGACACTGAAGCTTTCTTT.

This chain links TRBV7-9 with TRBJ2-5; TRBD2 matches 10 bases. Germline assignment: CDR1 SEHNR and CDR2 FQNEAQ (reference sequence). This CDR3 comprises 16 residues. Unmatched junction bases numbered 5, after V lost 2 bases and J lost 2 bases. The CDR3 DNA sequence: TGTGCCAGCAGCTTAATTTTAGCGGGGGGACAAGAGACCCAGTACTTC. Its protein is CASSLILAGGQETQYF.

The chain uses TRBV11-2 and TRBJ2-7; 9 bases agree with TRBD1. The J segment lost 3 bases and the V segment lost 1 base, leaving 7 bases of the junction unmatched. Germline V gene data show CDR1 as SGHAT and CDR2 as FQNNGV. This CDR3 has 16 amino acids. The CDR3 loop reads CASSLAGGGQGYEQYF. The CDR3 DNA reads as TGTGCCAGCAGCTTAGCGGGTGGGGGACAGGGCTACGAGCAGTACTTC.

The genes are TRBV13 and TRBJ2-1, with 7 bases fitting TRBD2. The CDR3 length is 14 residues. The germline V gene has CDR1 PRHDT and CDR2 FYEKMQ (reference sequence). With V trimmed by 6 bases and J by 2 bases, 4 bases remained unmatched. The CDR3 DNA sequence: TGTGCCAGCAGTTCCGGGACTACCTACAATGAGCAGTTCTTC. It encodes CASSSGTTYNEQFF.

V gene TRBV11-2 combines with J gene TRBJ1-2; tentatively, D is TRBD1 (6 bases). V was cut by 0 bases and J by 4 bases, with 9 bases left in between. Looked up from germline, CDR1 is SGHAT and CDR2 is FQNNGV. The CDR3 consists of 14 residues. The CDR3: CASSLEGAGYGYTF. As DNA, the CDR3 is TGTGCCAGCAGCTTAGAGGGGGCTGGCTATGGCTACACCTTC.

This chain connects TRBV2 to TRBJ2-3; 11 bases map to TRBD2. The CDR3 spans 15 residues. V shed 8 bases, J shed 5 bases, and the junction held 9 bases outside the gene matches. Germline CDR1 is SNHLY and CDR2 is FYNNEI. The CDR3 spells CASESRLAGLDTQYF. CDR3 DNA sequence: TGTGCCAGCGAATCGAGACTAGCGGGGTTAGATACGCAGTATTTT.

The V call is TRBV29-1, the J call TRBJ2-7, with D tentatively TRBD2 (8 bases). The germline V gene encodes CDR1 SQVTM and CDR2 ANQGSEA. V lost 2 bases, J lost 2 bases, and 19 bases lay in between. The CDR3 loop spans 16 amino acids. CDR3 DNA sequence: TGCAGCGTTGAAATCCTTAGCGGGGACAGCCCCTACGAGCAGTACTTC. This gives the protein CSVEILSGDSPYEQYF.

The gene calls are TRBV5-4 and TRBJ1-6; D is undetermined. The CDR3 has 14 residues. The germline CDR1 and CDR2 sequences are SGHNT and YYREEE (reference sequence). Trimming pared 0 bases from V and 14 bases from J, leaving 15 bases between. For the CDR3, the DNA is TGTGCCAGCAGCTTGGATTCACCTGGATCCGCCCTCCACTTT. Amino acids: CASSLDSPGSALHF.